These 8 T cell receptor beta chains originate from one sample sequenced in a study of blood T cell repertoires in COVID-19. Profiled with immunoSEQ multiplex PCR; TCRdb holds only in-frame clones, not every one. The table lists roughly 250,000 clones, about 87% of them singletons. Sequenced: peripheral blood. The receptors come from a human donor in a cohort sampled during active COVID-19.

This clone was seen only once. This sequence joins TRBV19 and TRBJ1-4, with 8 positions matching TRBD1. The CDR3 totals 14 residues. Trimming took 6 bases from V and 8 from J; bases not matched to a gene: 8. Germline-derived CDR1 and CDR2 are LNHDA and SQIVND (reference sequence). The CDR3 reads CASSRDRGGEKLFF. The DNA for the CDR3 is TGTGCCAGTAGCCGAGACAGGGGTGGAGAAAAACTGTTTTTT. Full variable domain (rest looked up from reference TRBV19 and TRBJ1-4): DGGITQSPKYLFRKEGQNVTLSCEQNLNHDAMYWYRQDPGQGLRLIYYSQIVNDFQKGDIAEGYSVSREKKESFPLTVTSAQKNPTAFYLCASSRDRGGEKLFFGSGTQLSVL.

The chain employs TRBV5-1 and TRBJ1-4; 7 bases are a match to TRBD1. Germline assignment: CDR1 SGHRS and CDR2 YFSETQ. CDR3 length: 15 residues. V lost 4 bases, J lost 5 bases, and 8 bases stayed unmatched. Here the CDR3 reads CASSRKGTVNEKLFF. The CDR3 nucleotides read TGCGCCAGCAGCCGCAAGGGGACAGTGAATGAAAAACTGTTTTTT.

This CDR3 is CASSSLIAKTGFGYTF. Written as DNA, the CDR3 is TGTGCCAGCAGCTCCTTAATAGCGAAGACAGGGTTTGGCTACACCTTC. The rearrangement links TRBV7-9 to TRBJ1-2; 7 bases map to TRBD1. CDR1 SEHNR and CDR2 FQNEAQ come from the germline V gene (reference sequence). The length of the CDR3 is 16 residues. The junction had 15 bases not matched to a gene; V was cut back by 4 bases and J by 7 bases.

The chain joins TRBV7-2 to TRBJ2-3; TRBD2 agrees at 15 bases. The length of the CDR3 is 18 residues. The trim removed 6 bases at V and 0 bases at J, leaving 7 bases unmatched. CDR1 is SGHTA and CDR2 is FQGNSA in the germline V gene. The CDR3 is CASRSGTSGGPSTDTQYF. In DNA, the CDR3 is TGTGCCAGCAGGTCCGGGACTAGCGGGGGGCCTAGCACAGATACGCAGTATTTT.

As DNA, the CDR3 is TGTGCCAGCAGCCAGCACGGGTCGGAGGGGGAGCAGTTCTTC. Its protein product is CASSQHGSEGEQFF. V is TRBV13 and J is TRBJ2-1, with D tentatively TRBD2 (6 bases). This CDR3 has 14 amino acids. Trimming removed 5 bases at V and 10 bases at J, with 18 bases between. Germline CDR1 is PRHDT and CDR2 is FYEKMQ (reference sequence).

The rearrangement links TRBV4-1 to TRBJ2-2; D gene uncertain. The CDR3 spans 17 residues. From germline, CDR1 is MGHRA and CDR2 YSYEKL. V lost 2 bases, J lost 2 bases, and 15 bases lay in between. CDR3: CASSQIDLVRNTGELFF. The CDR3 nucleotides are TGCGCCAGCAGCCAAATCGATCTAGTTCGTAACACCGGGGAGCTGTTTTTT.

The chain carries TRBV2 and TRBJ2-3, with TRBD2 matching over 7 bases. The CDR3 loop spans 11 amino acids. Germline lookup yields CDR1 SNHLY and CDR2 FYNNEI. Losses at the gene ends were 10 bases for V and 8 bases for J; bases not matched to a gene: 6. The CDR3: CATSRLATQYF. In nucleotides, the CDR3 is TGTGCCACCTCAAGACTAGCTACGCAGTATTTT.

This chain joins TRBV3-1 (or the pseudogene TRBV3-2) and TRBJ2-7; TRBD1 aligns across 8 bases. Germline assignment: CDR1 LGHDT and CDR2 YNNKEL (reference sequence). The CDR3 is made up of 15 amino acids. J gave up 7 bases and V 4 bases, and 12 bases lay outside the gene matches. The CDR3, as DNA: TGTGCCAGCAGCCCGACGGGCCAGGGGGCTAAGGAGCAGTACTTC. Encoded protein: CASSPTGQGAKEQYF.